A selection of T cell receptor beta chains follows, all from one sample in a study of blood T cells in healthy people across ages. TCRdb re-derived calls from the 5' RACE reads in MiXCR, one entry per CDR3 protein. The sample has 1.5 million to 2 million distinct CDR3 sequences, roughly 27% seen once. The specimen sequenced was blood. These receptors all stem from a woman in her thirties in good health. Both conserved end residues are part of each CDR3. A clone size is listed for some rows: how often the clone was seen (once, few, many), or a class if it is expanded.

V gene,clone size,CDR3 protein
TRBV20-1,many,CSAPATRLTSGRGDNEQFF
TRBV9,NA,CASSVGMEAQYF
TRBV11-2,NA,CASSRTSFGFSQYF
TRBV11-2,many,CASSLGTVKNIQYF
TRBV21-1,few,CASSKARRIAAQETQYF
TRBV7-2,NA,CASSFWGQGAYEQYF
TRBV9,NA,CASSGPAVAGIRADTQYF
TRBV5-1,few,CASSSGVGTNEKLFF
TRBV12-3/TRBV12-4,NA,CASSPGLVVEQFF
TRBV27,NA,CASSRLAGYSTDTQYF